These 4 T cell receptor beta chains were all obtained from the same sample, sequenced in a study of graft-versus-host responses after intestinal transplantation. Their recognized antigens are unknown. Libraries were prepared by immunoSEQ multiplex PCR; TCRdb keeps only in-frame clonotypes and omits some of them. The sample consists of roughly 110,000 clones, about 87% of them appearing once. Here the sequenced sample was unstimulated CD4+ T cells sorted from spleen or lymph node cells, taken before transplant. The receptors originated from a human donor who was the organ donor for an intestinal transplant.

The CDR3 DNA follows: TGTGCCAGCAGTCCGGGACAGGGAAGAGGCTATGGCTACACCTTC. Translating gives CASSPGQGRGYGYTF. V and J are TRBV2 and TRBJ1-2; TRBD1 aligns across 9 bases. The V and J ends lost 5 bases and 4 bases, in that order; junction bases with no gene match: 8. This CDR3 has 15 amino acids. The germline V gene has CDR1 SNHLY and CDR2 FYNNEI.

The rearrangement uses TRBV6-1 and TRBJ2-7; tentative D call: TRBD2 (5 bases). Trimming stripped 1 base from V and 4 bases from J, with 8 bases between. The CDR3 extends over 13 amino acids. CDR1 MNHNS and CDR2 SASEGT come from the germline V gene. CDR3 DNA sequence: TGTGCCAGCAGTGAAGAAAGAGGGTACGAGCAGTACTTC. Amino acids: CASSEERGYEQYF.

The CDR3 loop is CASRYQREPTYEQYF. The CDR3 nucleotides are TGCGCCAGCAGATACCAGCGGGAGCCCACCTACGAGCAGTACTTC. The rearrangement links TRBV5-1 to TRBJ2-7; 8 positions agree with TRBD2. V lost 5 bases and J lost 2; bases outside the gene matches: 9. In germline, CDR1 is SGHRS, CDR2 YFSETQ. The CDR3 is made up of 15 amino acids.

J is TRBJ2-5 and V is TRBV19; D is perhaps TRBD1 or TRBD2 (5 bases each). The CDR3 loop spans 15 amino acids. The germline V gene encodes CDR1 LNHDA and CDR2 SQIVND (reference sequence). V gave up 5 bases and J gave up 6 bases, with 19 bases separating them. CDR3 residues: CASSDYGLRGQTQYF. The CDR3 region has the DNA TGTGCCAGTAGTGACTACGGCTTAAGGGGACAGACCCAGTACTTC.